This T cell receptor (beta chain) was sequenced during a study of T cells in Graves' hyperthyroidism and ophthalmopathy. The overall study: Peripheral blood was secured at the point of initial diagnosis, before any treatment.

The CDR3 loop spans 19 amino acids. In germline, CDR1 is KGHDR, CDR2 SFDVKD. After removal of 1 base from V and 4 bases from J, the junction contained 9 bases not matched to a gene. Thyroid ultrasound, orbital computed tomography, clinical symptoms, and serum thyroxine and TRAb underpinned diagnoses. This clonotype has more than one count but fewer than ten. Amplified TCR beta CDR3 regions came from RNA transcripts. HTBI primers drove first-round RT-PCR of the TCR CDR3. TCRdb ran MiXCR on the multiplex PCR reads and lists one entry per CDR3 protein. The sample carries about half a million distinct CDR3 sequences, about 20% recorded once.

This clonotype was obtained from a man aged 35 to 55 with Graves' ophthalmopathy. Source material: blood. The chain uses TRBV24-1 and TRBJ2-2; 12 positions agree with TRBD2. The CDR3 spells CATSDFFRTSGETTGELFF. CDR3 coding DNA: TGTGCCACCAGTGATTTTTTTCGGACTAGCGGGGAAACCACCGGGGAGCTGTTTTTT.